This T cell receptor (beta chain) came from a study of lymphopenia after photon versus proton radiotherapy. General study points: Relative stability marked proton patients; photon patients lost diversity and naive cells. After the lymphocyte nadir, photon-treated repertoires showed oligoclonal expansion, especially of CD8+ Temra cells. Only patients who died were analyzed for survival; proton advantage is unproven.

Germline V gene sequence: CDR1 LNHDA, CDR2 SQIVND (reference sequence). The CDR3 extends over 16 amino acids. The V end was cut by 1 base, the J end by 0 bases, with 9 bases between. Comment on this clone: Its antigen is still unknown.

Data came from immunoSEQ multiplex PCR; TCRdb stores just in-frame clones and leaves some out. The repertoire consists of roughly 35,000 clones, with around 85% occurring once and the leading ten covering approximately 3%. This TCR came from a man in his fifties or sixties with gastric cancer. The sequencing here drew on peripheral blood, taken from a patient treated with photon-based radiotherapy. The genes are TRBV19 and TRBJ2-2; tentatively, D is TRBD2 (5 bases). The CDR3 nucleotides read TGTGCCAGTAGTATAGTTACCGGGACGAACACCGGGGAGCTGTTTTTT. This gives the protein CASSIVTGTNTGELFF.